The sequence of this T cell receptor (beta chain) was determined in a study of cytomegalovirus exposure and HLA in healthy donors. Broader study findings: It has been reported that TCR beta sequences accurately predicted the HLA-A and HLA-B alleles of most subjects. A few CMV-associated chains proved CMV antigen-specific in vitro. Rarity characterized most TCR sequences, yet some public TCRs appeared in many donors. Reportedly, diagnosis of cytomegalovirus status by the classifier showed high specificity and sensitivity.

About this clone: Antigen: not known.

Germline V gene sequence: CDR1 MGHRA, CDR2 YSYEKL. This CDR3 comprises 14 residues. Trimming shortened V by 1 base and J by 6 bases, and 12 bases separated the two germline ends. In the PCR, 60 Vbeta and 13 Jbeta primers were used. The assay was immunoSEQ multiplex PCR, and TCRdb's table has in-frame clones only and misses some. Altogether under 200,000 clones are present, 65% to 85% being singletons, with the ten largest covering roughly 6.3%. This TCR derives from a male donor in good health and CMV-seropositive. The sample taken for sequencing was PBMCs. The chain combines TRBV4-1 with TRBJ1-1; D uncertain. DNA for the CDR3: TGCGCCAGCAGCCAAGTTCCGGGGTTCCCTGAAGCTTTCTTT. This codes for CASSQVPGFPEAFF.